The clone carrying this T cell receptor (beta chain) was detected only a few times. The assay was immunoSEQ multiplex PCR, and TCRdb's table has in-frame clones only and misses some. This sample yields approximately 52,000 clones, of which around 90% are seen a single time; approximately 3.8% belongs to the top ten. These data originate in a study of control samples from healthy donors and cancer patients. Germline CDR1 and CDR2: MNHNS and SASEGT. The CDR3 runs to 15 residues. V was cut by 2 bases and J by 6 bases, with 15 bases left in between. This chain uses TRBV6-1 with TRBJ2-3; D could derive from TRBD1 or TRBD2 (6 bases each). This clonotype was obtained from a man aged 45-65 years in good health. Input material: blood. The CDR3: CASSEMTGGWDTQYF. The CDR3 nucleotides are TGTGCCAGCAGTGAAATGACAGGAGGGTGGGATACGCAGTATTTT.